Below, one TCR beta chain is given with its context. The data stem from a study of blood T cell repertoires in COVID-19. Clinical history as reported by participants underpinned cohort assignment. Among Cohort 3 donors, those recovered had two negative PCRs, clearance, or symptom resolution. TCRdb's table, derived via immunoSEQ multiplex PCR, lists solely in-frame clones and lacks some. The top ten clones hold about 9.3% of a sample with over 200,000 clones, about 81% of them seen once. The TCR sequence derives from a man between 40 and 49 years old who had recovered from COVID-19. Sequenced sample: PBMCs or T cells enriched from blood (not recorded which).

In DNA, the CDR3 is TGTGCCAGCAGCTTACAGGGGGTTTCCTACAATGAGCAGTTCTTC. Encoded protein: CASSLQGVSYNEQFF. This sequence joins TRBV9 and TRBJ2-1, with TRBD1 identical over 8 bases. There are 15 residues in the CDR3. The V gene's germline CDR1 is SGDLS and CDR2 YYNGEE. V lost 4 bases and J lost 1; bases outside the gene matches: 4.